Below, 13 T cell receptor beta chains from the same sample are listed, as sequenced in a study of patients and donors after allogeneic stem cell transplantation. TCRdb re-derived calls from the RT-PCR reads in MiXCR, one entry per CDR3 protein. The sample records approximately 410,000 distinct CDR3 sequences, around 16% being singletons. The sequencing sample was made of blood, either unsorted or a sorted T cell fraction (not recorded which). These receptors originate from a human donor who was either an allogeneic HSCT recipient or a stem cell or donor lymphocyte infusion donor (not recorded which). It is not recorded whose cells these are; they may come from a transplant donor.

V usage is TRBV12-3 or TRBV12-4 and J usage is TRBJ1-3; D unclear. The CDR3 runs to 13 residues. The CDR3 sequence: CATRSKTGNTIYF. Written as DNA, the CDR3 is TGTGCAACTCGGAGTAAGACTGGAAACACCATATATTTT.

This clonotype occurred many times. The chain joins TRBV15 to TRBJ2-1; the match to TRBD2 covers 8 bases. Losses at the gene ends were 4 bases for V and 7 bases for J; bases not matched to a gene: 6. The CDR3 contains 14 residues. The V gene's germline CDR1 is LNHNV and CDR2 YYDKDF (reference sequence). The DNA for the CDR3 is TGTGCCACCAGCAAAGGGACTAGTTGGAATGAGCAGTTCTTC. This translates into CATSKGTSWNEQFF.

This sequence joins TRBV2 and TRBJ2-5; perhaps TRBD2 as D (6 bases). There are 13 residues in the CDR3. Germline CDR1 SNHLY, CDR2 FYNNEI. Trimming took 11 bases from V and 1 from J, leaving 14 bases between them. CDR3 region: CAGTRSGQETQYF. As DNA, the CDR3 is TGTGCCGGCACGCGTAGCGGCCAAGAGACCCAGTACTTC.

This clonotype appeared a few times. DNA for the CDR3: TGTGCCAGCAGCGAACGGCCCCAAGAGACCCAGTACTTC. Its translation is CASSERPQETQYF. The chain is built from TRBV13 and TRBJ2-5; D is unresolved. Germline V lookup: CDR1 PRHDT, CDR2 FYEKMQ (reference sequence). V dropped 5 bases and J dropped 1 base, with 8 bases sitting between them. There are 13 residues in the CDR3.

This clonotype was detected only a few times. The chain employs TRBV7-9 and TRBJ2-5; D is unresolved. Germline V gene data show CDR1 as SEHNR and CDR2 as FQNEAQ (reference sequence). Trimming stripped 2 bases from V and 1 base from J, with 14 bases between. CDR3 length: 16 amino acids. The CDR3 DNA is TGTGCCAGCAGCTTACAGTCCGGGTCACTCCAAGAGACCCAGTACTTC. Encoded protein: CASSLQSGSLQETQYF.

This chain links TRBV4-1 with TRBJ2-2, with no clear D. This CDR3 is 13 amino acids long. Trimming removed 4 bases from V and 9 bases from J, with 12 bases in between. Germline loops: CDR1 MGHRA, CDR2 YSYEKL. The CDR3 protein is CASSPPQGRELFF. CDR3 bases: TGCGCCAGCAGCCCCCCCCAAGGCCGGGAGCTGTTTTTT.

The chain links TRBV10-3 to TRBJ1-2, with a possible D match to TRBD1 (5 bases). V was clipped by 1 base and J by 7 bases, with 7 bases between them. Looked up from germline, CDR1 is ENHRY and CDR2 is SYGVKD. CDR3 length equals 12 residues. CDR3 nucleotides: TGTGCCATCAGTGAGTGGGACGTTGGCTACACCTTC. Its translation: CAISEWDVGYTF.

This clonotype was seen repeatedly, ten times or more. V usage is TRBV5-1 and J usage is TRBJ2-1; TRBD2 matches at 10 bases. The CDR3 totals 16 residues. Germline-derived CDR1 and CDR2 are SGHRS and YFSETQ. Trimming at V came to 4 bases and at J to 7 bases, leaving 11 bases not matched to a gene. CDR3 sequence (DNA): TGCGCCAGCAGCGCCGAACTAGCGGGGCAAGATAATGAGCAGTTCTTC. Protein: CASSAELAGQDNEQFF.

This clonotype appeared a few times. The rearrangement links TRBV4-1 to TRBJ1-5, with D tentatively TRBD1 (6 bases). CDR3 length: 15 amino acids. CDR1 is MGHRA and CDR2 is YSYEKL in the germline V gene. Trimming stripped 3 bases from V and 0 bases from J, with 9 bases between. The CDR3 sequence: CASSQYRDSNQPQHF. CDR3 nucleotide sequence: TGCGCCAGCAGCCAGTACAGGGATAGCAATCAGCCCCAGCATTTT.

The J gene is TRBJ1-3, the V gene TRBV4-3; no firm D call. V was trimmed by 1 base and J by 2 bases, leaving 9 bases between them. Germline V lookup: CDR1 LGHNA, CDR2 YSLEER. This CDR3 spans 15 amino acids. The CDR3 spells CASSQVSGTGNTIYF. CDR3 in DNA: TGCGCCAGCAGCCAAGTGTCGGGCACTGGAAACACCATATATTTT.

The gene calls are TRBV9 and TRBJ1-1; 8 bases are a match to TRBD1. This CDR3 has 16 amino acids. Germline CDR1 is SGDLS and CDR2 is YYNGEE. Trimming removed 3 bases from V and 3 bases from J; junction bases left unmatched: 10. The CDR3 here is CASSAPGTGRDTEAFF. CDR3 DNA sequence: TGTGCCAGCAGCGCCCCCGGGACAGGACGAGACACTGAAGCTTTCTTT.

This sequence joins TRBV5-1 and TRBJ2-2; 11 nucleotides line up with TRBD2. The germline CDR1 and CDR2 sequences are SGHRS and YFSETQ. J lost 4 bases, V lost 4 bases, and 6 bases had no gene match. The CDR3 covers 16 residues. The CDR3 DNA reads TGCGCCAGCAGCACCGGGACTAGCGGAGTCACCGGGGAGCTGTTTTTT. Translation gives CASSTGTSGVTGELFF.

Only one count was recorded for this clonotype. The chain couples TRBV6-2 or TRBV6-3 to TRBJ1-6; 7 nucleotides align to TRBD1. The CDR3 loop spans 17 amino acids. Per the germline V gene, CDR1 is MNHEY and CDR2 is SVGEGT. The junction had 11 bases not matched to a gene; V was cut back by 4 bases and J by 5 bases. The DNA for the CDR3 is TGTGCCAGCAGTTCCCTACGGGCCAGGGGGGATAATTCACCCCTCCACTTT. This codes for CASSSLRARGDNSPLHF.